This T cell receptor beta chain was observed in a study of blood T cells in healthy people across ages. The use of a sample-barcoded 5' primer and a J-beta primer mix characterized a second PCR of about 6 to 12 cycles. Using its own MiXCR run on the 5' RACE reads, TCRdb lists one record per CDR3 protein. The sample includes under 1,100,000 distinct CDR3 sequences, 20% to 25% seen only once; the top ten take approximately 0.75%. The CDR3 extends over 16 amino acids. In germline, CDR1 is SEHNR, CDR2 FQNEAQ (reference sequence). Donor samples were obtained from healthy Caucasian individuals from Russia, aged 6 to 90. To note about this clonotype: Its cognate antigen is unknown.

Overall study findings and caveats: Changes seen in expanded clonotypes were possibly confounded by donor CMV status left unknown.

The sample was also reused in another study, on T cells of mothers and their children. From that paper: The second PCR's M1S primer added sample barcodes and 2-4 random nucleotides. Slightly higher, non-significant overlap characterized related mother-child pairs relative to unrelated pairs.

The TCR sequence derives from a girl aged 2-9 years in good health. Sequences were obtained from blood. The chain is built from TRBV7-9 and TRBJ2-5; possibly TRBD2 for D (6 bases). The DNA end favors TRBJ2-1, so the J call may be wrong. For the CDR3, the DNA is TGTGCCAGCAGCTCCCTGGAAAGCGGGCCTTACAATGAGCAGTTCTTC. It specifies CASSSLESGPYNEQFF.